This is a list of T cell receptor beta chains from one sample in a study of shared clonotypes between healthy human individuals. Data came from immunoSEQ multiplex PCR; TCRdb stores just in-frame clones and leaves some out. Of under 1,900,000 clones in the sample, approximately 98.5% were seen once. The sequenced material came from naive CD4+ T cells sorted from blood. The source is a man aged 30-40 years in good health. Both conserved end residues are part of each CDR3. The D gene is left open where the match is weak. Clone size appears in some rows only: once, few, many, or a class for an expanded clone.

CDR3nt: TGTGCCAGCAGCTTAGTTCTAGCGGGAGGGGGATACGAGCAGTACTTC; CDR3aa: CASSLVLAGGGYEQYF; abundance: -; j_gene: TRBJ2-7; d_gene: TRBD2; v_gene: TRBV7-9
CDR3nt: TGTGCCAGCAGCTTAGGTGTCCAACACCAAGAGACCCAGTACTTC; CDR3aa: CASSLGVQHQETQYF; abundance: -; j_gene: TRBJ2-5; d_gene: -; v_gene: TRBV7-8
CDR3nt: TGTGCCAGCAGCTTAGATGGGACCGGGGAGCTGTTTTTT; CDR3aa: CASSLDGTGELFF; abundance: -; j_gene: TRBJ2-2; d_gene: -; v_gene: TRBV11-3
CDR3nt: TGTGCCAGCAGCGTAGATCCTAGCGGGAGGCCAAGGGGGAGCGAGCAGTACTTC; CDR3aa: CASSVDPSGRPRGSEQYF; abundance: -; j_gene: TRBJ2-7; d_gene: TRBD2; v_gene: TRBV9
CDR3nt: TGCGCCAGCAGCCCACATGCGACAGGCGAGGCTGTCACCGGGGAGCTGTTTTTT; CDR3aa: CASSPHATGEAVTGELFF; abundance: -; j_gene: TRBJ2-2; d_gene: -; v_gene: TRBV4-1
CDR3nt: TGTGCCAGCTCACCAGGGCAACTAGCGTGGACCCCAGATACGCAGTATTTT; CDR3aa: CASSPGQLAWTPDTQYF; abundance: -; j_gene: TRBJ2-3; d_gene: TRBD2; v_gene: TRBV18
CDR3nt: TGTGCCAGCAGCGCACAGGACAGGGGACCTTACGAGCAGTACTTC; CDR3aa: CASSAQDRGPYEQYF; abundance: -; j_gene: TRBJ2-7; d_gene: TRBD1; v_gene: TRBV11-2
CDR3nt: TGTGCCAGCAGTTTACTAGGCCTTGGAAACACCATATATTTT; CDR3aa: CASSLLGLGNTIYF; abundance: -; j_gene: TRBJ1-3; d_gene: -; v_gene: TRBV28
CDR3nt: TGTGCCAGCAGCTTCGGGACTAGCCAACACAATGAGCAGTTCTTC; CDR3aa: CASSFGTSQHNEQFF; abundance: -; j_gene: TRBJ2-1; d_gene: TRBD2; v_gene: TRBV5-6
CDR3nt: TGTGCCAGCAGCTTGGGGGCAGAAAATCAGCCCCAGCATTTT; CDR3aa: CASSLGAENQPQHF; abundance: -; j_gene: TRBJ1-5; d_gene: -; v_gene: TRBV5-8
CDR3nt: TGCAGTGCTGGAAGAATATACGAGCAGTACTTC; CDR3aa: CSAGRIYEQYF; abundance: -; j_gene: TRBJ2-7; d_gene: -; v_gene: TRBV20-1
CDR3nt: TGTGCCAGCAGGTCCTTGACTAGCGGGAAGAGCTCCTACAATGAGCAGTTCTTC; CDR3aa: CASRSLTSGKSSYNEQFF; abundance: -; j_gene: TRBJ2-1; d_gene: TRBD2; v_gene: TRBV7-2
CDR3nt: TGTGCCAGCAGCGTAGATCCGGGACTCGATAAGCACTTC; CDR3aa: CASSVDPGLDKHF; abundance: -; j_gene: TRBJ2-7; d_gene: -; v_gene: TRBV9
CDR3nt: TGTGCCACCAGCAGAATACCTAGCGGGAGGACTTCCTACAATGAGCAGTTCTTC; CDR3aa: CATSRIPSGRTSYNEQFF; abundance: -; j_gene: TRBJ2-1; d_gene: TRBD2; v_gene: TRBV15
CDR3nt: TGCGCCAGCAGCTTGGTTAGATCTGGGGCCAACGTCCTGACTTTC; CDR3aa: CASSLVRSGANVLTF; abundance: once; j_gene: TRBJ2-6; d_gene: -; v_gene: TRBV5-1